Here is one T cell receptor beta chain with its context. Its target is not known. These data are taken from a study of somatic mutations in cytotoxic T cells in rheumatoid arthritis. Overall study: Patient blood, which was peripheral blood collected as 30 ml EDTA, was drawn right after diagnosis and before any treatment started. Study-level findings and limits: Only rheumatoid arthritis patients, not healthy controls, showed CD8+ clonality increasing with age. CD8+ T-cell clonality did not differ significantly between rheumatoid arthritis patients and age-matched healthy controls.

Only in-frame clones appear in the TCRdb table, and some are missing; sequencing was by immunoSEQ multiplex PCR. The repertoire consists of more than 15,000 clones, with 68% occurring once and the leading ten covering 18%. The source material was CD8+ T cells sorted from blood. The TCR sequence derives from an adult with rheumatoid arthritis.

CDR3 nucleotide sequence: TGTGCCAGCAGCTTAAGTGGGGAGACCCAGTACTTC. Translation gives CASSLSGETQYF. The gene calls are TRBV13 and TRBJ2-5; D is uncertain. Trimming cost V 2 bases and J 5 bases, with 6 bases left between them. From germline, CDR1 is PRHDT and CDR2 FYEKMQ (reference sequence). The CDR3 covers 12 residues.